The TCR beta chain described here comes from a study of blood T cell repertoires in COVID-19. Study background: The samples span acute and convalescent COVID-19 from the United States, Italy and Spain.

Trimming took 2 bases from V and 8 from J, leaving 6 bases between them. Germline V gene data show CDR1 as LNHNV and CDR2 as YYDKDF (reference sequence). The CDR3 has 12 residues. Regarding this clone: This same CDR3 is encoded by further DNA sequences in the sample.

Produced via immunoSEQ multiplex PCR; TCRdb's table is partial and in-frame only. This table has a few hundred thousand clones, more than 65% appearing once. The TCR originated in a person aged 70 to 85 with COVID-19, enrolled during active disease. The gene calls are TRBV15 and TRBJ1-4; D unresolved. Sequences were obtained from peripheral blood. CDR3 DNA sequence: TGTGCCACCAGCAGAACAGACGAAAAACTGTTTTTT. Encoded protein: CATSRTDEKLFF. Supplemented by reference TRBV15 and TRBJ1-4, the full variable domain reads DAMVIQNPRYQVTQFGKPVTLSCSQTLNHNVMYWYQQKSSQAPKLLFHYYDKDFNNEADTPDNFQSRRPNTSFCFLDIRSPGLGDTAMYLCATSRTDEKLFFGSGTQLSVL.